The 23 T cell receptor beta chains reported below all come from one sample, sequenced in a study of blood T cell repertoires in COVID-19. This table comes from immunoSEQ multiplex PCR, and its TCRdb copy is limited to in-frame clones, with some not included. The table shows hundreds of thousands of clones, with approximately 86% occurring only once. The sequenced sample consisted of PBMCs or T cells enriched from blood (not recorded which). These receptors originate from a woman in her 30s who had been exposed to COVID-19.

The chain couples TRBV19 to TRBJ1-1; 7 positions agree with TRBD1. Germline lookup yields CDR1 LNHDA and CDR2 SQIVND (reference sequence). The V segment lost 3 bases and the J segment 11 bases; nucleotides outside the gene matches: 15. The CDR3 length is 15 residues. As DNA, the CDR3 is TGTGCCAGTAGTATCCCCCCGCCCGCTACAGGGGTCGCTTTCTTT. Its translation: CASSIPPPATGVAFF.

The chain is built from TRBV6-5 and TRBJ1-1; a possible D gene is TRBD1 (5 bases). The germline V gene encodes CDR1 MNHEY and CDR2 SVGAGI. Trimming shortened V by 2 bases and J by 3 bases, and 10 bases separated the two germline ends. CDR3 size: 14 residues. The CDR3 spells CASSYSGDDTEAFF. CDR3 DNA: TGTGCCAGCAGTTACAGCGGGGACGACACTGAAGCTTTCTTT.

The chain links TRBV6-5 to TRBJ2-3, with TRBD1 matching 7 bases. The CDR3 contains 14 residues. The ends lost 6 bases at V and 3 bases at J; junction bases unmatched: 6. Germline V gene data show CDR1 as MNHEY and CDR2 as SVGAGI. The CDR3: CASSYTGETDTQYF. Written as DNA, the CDR3 is TGTGCCAGCAGCTATACAGGGGAAACAGATACGCAGTATTTT.

The chain links TRBV9 to TRBJ2-7, with D possibly being TRBD2 (6 bases). The germline gives CDR1 SGDLS, CDR2 YYNGEE. This CDR3 region has 15 residues. V shed 0 bases and J shed 4 bases, with 14 bases lying between them. DNA of the CDR3: TGTGCCAGCAGCGTAGGGGAGGCCTCCGCATACGAGCAGTACTTC. Translating it yields CASSVGEASAYEQYF. Full variable domain (remainder filled in from reference TRBV9 and TRBJ2-7): DSGVTQTPKHLITATGQRVTLRCSPRSGDLSVYWYQQSLDQGLQFLIQYYNGEERAKGNILERFSAQQFPDLHSELNLSSLELGDSALYFCASSVGEASAYEQYFGPGTRLTVT.

V and J are TRBV21-1 and TRBJ1-5; TRBD1, the table's D call, lacks a check against the DNA. TRBV21-1 is deemed a pseudogene. The CDR3 totals 16 residues. Written as DNA, the CDR3 is TGTGCCAGCAGCACCCTGTGCAGGCCAGGGAATCAGCCCCAGCATTTT. It yields the protein CASSTLCRPGNQPQHF.

The chain uses TRBV11-3 and TRBJ1-3, with a weak D call TRBD1 (6 bases). The germline CDR1 and CDR2 sequences are SGHNT and YENEEA. V was pared by 1 base and J by 2 bases, with 12 bases between. CDR3 length: 16 residues. CDR3 sequence reads: CASSLGRGFTGNTIYF. In nucleotides, the CDR3 is TGTGCCAGCAGCTTAGGCAGGGGCTTTACTGGAAACACCATATATTTT.

The chain combines TRBV27 with TRBJ2-1, with D unresolved. The germline gives CDR1 MNHEY, CDR2 SMNVEV (reference sequence). The CDR3 runs to 13 residues. Trimming pared 1 base from V and 7 bases from J, leaving 8 bases between. CDR3 coding DNA: TGTGCCAGCAGTTTATTTTCGGGTAATGAGCAGTTCTTC. Translated, it gives CASSLFSGNEQFF.

The chain links TRBV30 to TRBJ2-2; possibly TRBD1 for D (6 bases). This CDR3 has 13 residues. V was clipped by 7 bases and J by 0 bases, with 9 bases between them. Germline V gene lookup returns CDR1 GTSNPN and CDR2 SVGIG (reference sequence). CDR3 loop: CAFDRSNTGELFF. The CDR3 DNA sequence: TGTGCCTTTGACAGGTCGAACACCGGGGAGCTGTTTTTT.

The gene calls are TRBV30 and TRBJ1-2; no firm D call. The CDR3 totals 12 residues. The V gene's germline CDR1 is GTSNPN and CDR2 SVGIG (reference sequence). V lost 6 bases to trimming and J lost 0 bases, with 8 bases between them. CDR3 in amino acids: CACYAANYGYTF. The CDR3 DNA reads as TGTGCCTGCTACGCGGCTAACTATGGCTACACCTTC.

The chain is built from TRBV3-1 (or the pseudogene TRBV3-2) and TRBJ1-3; D ambiguous. V dropped 3 bases and J dropped 4 bases, with 13 bases sitting between them. Germline V lookup: CDR1 LGHDT, CDR2 YNNKEL (reference sequence). This CDR3 has 15 residues. CDR3 sequence reads: CASSQGGISGNTIYF. The CDR3 DNA is TGTGCCAGCAGCCAGGGAGGGATATCAGGAAACACCATATATTTT.

The chain combines TRBV19 with TRBJ1-2; D is unresolved. The germline V gene encodes CDR1 LNHDA and CDR2 SQIVND (reference sequence). The CDR3 loop spans 14 amino acids. The V gene lost 5 bases and the J gene lost 2 bases, with 12 bases spanning the gap. The CDR3 loop reads CASSPATKNYGYTF. The CDR3 DNA reads TGTGCCAGTAGTCCTGCGACAAAGAACTATGGCTACACCTTC.

The chain links TRBV2 to TRBJ2-7, with 7 bases matching TRBD1. The CDR3 runs 14 residues. Trimming at V came to 6 bases and at J to 0 bases, leaving 5 bases not matched to a gene. Germline assignment: CDR1 SNHLY and CDR2 FYNNEI. CDR3 loop: CASRHRDSSYEQYF. CDR3 nucleotides: TGTGCCAGCAGGCACCGGGACAGCTCCTACGAGCAGTACTTC. The full variable domain, its missing parts supplied by reference TRBV2 and TRBJ2-7, is EPEVTQTPSHQVTQMGQEVILRCVPISNHLYFYWYRQILGQKVEFLVSFYNNEISEKSEIFDDQFSVERPDGSNFTLKIRSTKLEDSAMYFCASRHRDSSYEQYFGPGTRLTVT.

This rearrangement joins TRBV9 to TRBJ2-2; 15 nucleotides match TRBD2. The CDR3 length is 16 residues. From germline, CDR1 is SGDLS and CDR2 YYNGEE. The V segment lost 3 bases and the J segment 7 bases; nucleotides outside the gene matches: 4. This chain's CDR3 is CASSDGTSGGIGELFF. CDR3 nucleotide sequence: TGTGCCAGCAGCGACGGGACTAGCGGGGGGATCGGGGAGCTGTTTTTT.

The J gene is TRBJ1-1, the V gene TRBV9; D gene uncertain. From germline, CDR1 is SGDLS and CDR2 YYNGEE. The CDR3 covers 13 residues. Trimming removed 0 bases at V and 5 bases at J, with 8 bases between. CDR3 in amino acids: CASSVGVSTEAFF. The CDR3 DNA reads as TGTGCCAGCAGCGTAGGAGTATCGACTGAAGCTTTCTTT.

The count of this clone is one. The chain couples TRBV18 to TRBJ1-5, with D possibly matching TRBD1 (5 bases). Trimming shortened V by 4 bases and J by 3 bases, and 19 bases separated the two germline ends. The CDR3 runs to 17 residues. The germline V gene encodes CDR1 KGHSH and CDR2 LQKENI. The CDR3 loop is CASSQYSGGGSNQPQHF. In DNA, the CDR3 is TGTGCCAGCTCACAGTACAGCGGCGGGGGGTCCAATCAGCCCCAGCATTTT.

The chain recombines TRBV2 with TRBJ2-7; 8 positions match TRBD2. There are 12 residues in the CDR3. In germline, CDR1 is SNHLY, CDR2 FYNNEI. J lost 2 bases, V lost 7 bases, and 1 base had no gene match. In DNA, the CDR3 is TGTGCCAGCACGCGGGGGGCCTACGAGCAGTACTTC. As protein: CASTRGAYEQYF.

The chain uses TRBV7-9 and TRBJ2-3, with a possible D match to TRBD1 (6 bases). The V and J ends lost 2 bases and 2 bases respectively, with 20 bases between them. This CDR3 has 18 amino acids. CDR1 and CDR2 (germline): SEHNR, FQNEAQ (reference sequence). CDR3 sequence: CASSLKSRGHPSTDTQYF. In nucleotides, the CDR3 is TGTGCCAGCAGCTTAAAATCCCGGGGACATCCATCCACAGATACGCAGTATTTT. The complete variable domain, with remaining parts taken from reference TRBV7-9 and TRBJ2-3, reads DTGVSQNPRHKITKRGQNVTFRCDPISEHNRLYWYRQTLGQGPEFLTYFQNEAQLEKSRLLSDRFSAERPKGSFSTLEIQRTEQGDSAMYLCASSLKSRGHPSTDTQYFGPGTRLTVL.

V is TRBV29-1 and J is TRBJ2-2; D is uncertain. Germline V lookup: CDR1 SQVTM, CDR2 ANQGSEA. Between the trimmed V and J ends, which lost 2 bases and 1 base, there was a span of 8 bases. The CDR3 is 14 residues long. The CDR3 region is CSVESQLNTGELFF. The DNA of the CDR3 is TGCAGCGTTGAAAGCCAACTGAACACCGGGGAGCTGTTTTTT.

V is TRBV2 and J is TRBJ2-7, with 8 nucleotides matching TRBD1. Germline lookup yields CDR1 SNHLY and CDR2 FYNNEI. J lost 0 bases, V lost 5 bases, and 3 bases had no gene match. The length of the CDR3 is 14 residues. CDR3 in DNA: TGTGCCAGCAGTATGACAGGGGACTCCTACGAGCAGTACTTC. Translated, it gives CASSMTGDSYEQYF.

The chain joins TRBV7-2 to TRBJ2-4; D call uncertain. V shed 2 bases and J shed 1 base, with 9 bases lying between them. Germline CDR1 is SGHTA and CDR2 is FQGNSA. This CDR3 has 15 amino acids. CDR3 loop: CASSLSEWAKNIQYF. The DNA for the CDR3 is TGTGCCAGCAGCTTAAGCGAGTGGGCCAAAAACATTCAGTACTTC. Together with reference TRBV7-2 and TRBJ2-4, the CDR3 gives the full variable domain: GAGVSQSPSNKVTEKGKDVELRCDPISGHTALYWYRQSLGQGLEFLIYFQGNSAPDKSGLPSDRFSAERTGGSVSTLTIQRTQQEDSAVYLCASSLSEWAKNIQYFGAGTRLSVL.

This chain connects TRBV11-3 to TRBJ2-4, with 10 nucleotides matching TRBD2. The CDR3 contains 15 residues. The junction had 10 bases not matched to a gene; V was cut back by 4 bases and J by 10 bases. The germline V gene encodes CDR1 SGHNT and CDR2 YENEEA. Here the CDR3 DNA reads TGTGCCAGCAGCTCCTCCGGGGGTAGCGGGGGGATTCAGTACTTC. Residues: CASSSSGGSGGIQYF.

V gene TRBV20-1 combines with J gene TRBJ1-2; D is unclear. The CDR3 contains 10 residues. CDR1 and CDR2 (germline): DFQATT, SNEGSKA (reference sequence). The V gene lost 2 bases and the J gene lost 8 bases, with 6 bases spanning the gap. This CDR3 is CSARTAGYTF. The CDR3 region has the DNA TGCAGTGCTAGAACAGCAGGCTACACCTTC.

The rearrangement links TRBV2 to TRBJ1-5, with a weak D call TRBD1 (5 bases). Trimming took off 1 base at V and 0 bases at J, with 13 bases between the two ends. Per germline, CDR1 SNHLY and CDR2 FYNNEI. There are 17 residues in the CDR3. The CDR3 loop is CASSEGSIQGSNQPQHF. For the CDR3, the DNA is TGTGCCAGCAGTGAAGGATCGATCCAGGGTAGCAATCAGCCCCAGCATTTT.